This TCR beta chain was profiled in a study of T cell repertoires in cytomegalovirus infection. This CDR3 spans 14 amino acids. Germline V CDR1 and CDR2: SEHNR, FQNEAQ (reference sequence). Trimming shortened V by 1 base and J by 6 bases, and 10 bases separated the two germline ends. Using its own MiXCR run on the reads, TCRdb lists one record per CDR3 protein. The sample shows 250,000 to 350,000 distinct CDR3 sequences, roughly 24% of them seen only once. The sequence was collected from a human donor in good health (CMV status not recorded). Some clones in this sample may be carry-over from other donors' samples. The sequencing sample was made of PBMCs. V gene TRBV7-9 combines with J gene TRBJ2-4; D uncertain. Here the CDR3 DNA reads TGTGCCAGCAGCTTAGGTCACATAGGAAACATTCAGTACTTC. Protein product: CASSLGHIGNIQYF. Full variable domain (rest looked up from reference TRBV7-9 and TRBJ2-4): DTGVSQNPRHKITKRGQNVTFRCDPISEHNRLYWYRQTLGQGPEFLTYFQNEAQLEKSRLLSDRFSAERPKGSFSTLEIQRTEQGDSAMYLCASSLGHIGNIQYFGAGTRLSVL.